The entry below describes one TCR delta chain. It differs at one base from a far larger clone, so likely a read error. This record comes from a study of gamma-delta T cells after stem cell transplantation. V dropped 3 bases and J dropped 0 bases, with 43 bases sitting between them. This CDR3 is 25 amino acids long. Germline CDR1 and CDR2: GEAIGNYY and EKD. TCRdb fed the RT-PCR reads into CATT to redo clone calling. Seen here are 1,500 to 1,700 delta-chain clones, about 1.5% observed once, and the top ten hold around two fifths. The TCR sequence derives from a human donor. It is not recorded whose cells these are; they may come from a transplant donor. Sequenced: gamma-delta T cells. The chain has TRDV2 and TRDJ1, with D perhaps being TRDD2 or TRDD3 (9 bases each). The CDR3 nucleotides read TGTGCCTGTGACCTACGGCCTTCCTACACCCGAGGGGTGGGGGATAACGAGGCGTACACCGATAAACTCATCTTT. Translating it yields CACDLRPSYTRGVGDNEAYTDKLIF.